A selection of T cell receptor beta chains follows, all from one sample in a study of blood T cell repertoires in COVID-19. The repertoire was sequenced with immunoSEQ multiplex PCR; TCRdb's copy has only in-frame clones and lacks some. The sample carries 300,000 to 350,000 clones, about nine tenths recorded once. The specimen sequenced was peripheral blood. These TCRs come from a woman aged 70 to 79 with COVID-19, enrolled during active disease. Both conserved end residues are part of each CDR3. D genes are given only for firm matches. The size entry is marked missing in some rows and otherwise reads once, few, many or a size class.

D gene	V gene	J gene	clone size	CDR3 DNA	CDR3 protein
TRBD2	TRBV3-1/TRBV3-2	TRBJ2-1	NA	TGTGCCAGCAGCCAAAGGACTAGCGGGGGGCCGGGTGAGCAGTTCTTC	CASSQRTSGGPGEQFF
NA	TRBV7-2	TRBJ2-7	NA	TGTGCCAGCAGCTTAGACAGGGTGGGGTCCTACGAGCAGTACTTC	CASSLDRVGSYEQYF
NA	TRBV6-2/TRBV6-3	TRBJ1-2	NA	TGTGCCAGCAGTTACAATTCCAGAAACTATGGCTACACCTTC	CASSYNSRNYGYTF
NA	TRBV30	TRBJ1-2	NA	TGTGCCTGGAGTGTGGGGAGCGGCTATGGCTACACCTTC	CAWSVGSGYGYTF
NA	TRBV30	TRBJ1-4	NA	TGTGCCTGGAGACAGGCCCAGGGCGAAAAACTGTTTTTT	CAWRQAQGEKLFF
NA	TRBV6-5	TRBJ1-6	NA	TGTGCCAGCAGTTACTCGGCTAATTCACCCCTCCACTTT	CASSYSANSPLHF
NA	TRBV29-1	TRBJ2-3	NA	TGCAGCGTGCCCCCAGGGTTTGACACAGATACGCAGTATTTT	CSVPPGFDTDTQYF
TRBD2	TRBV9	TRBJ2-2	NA	TGTGCCAGCAGCGCCCGTAGCGGGGGGGCCACCGGGGAGCTGTTTTTT	CASSARSGGATGELFF
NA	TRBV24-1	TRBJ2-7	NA	TGTGCCACCAGTGATAGTCGAGGGTCTTACGAGCAGTACTTC	CATSDSRGSYEQYF
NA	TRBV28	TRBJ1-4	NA	TGTGCCAGCAGTTGGGGGGGTGAGGATGAAAAACTGTTTTTT	CASSWGGEDEKLFF
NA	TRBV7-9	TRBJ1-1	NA	TGTGCCAGCAGCTTATCAGGAGGCCGATACACTGAAGCTTTCTTT	CASSLSGGRYTEAFF
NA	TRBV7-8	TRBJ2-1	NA	TGTGCCAGCAGCTTAGAGAACCGGGACTGGGGCAATGAGCAGTTCTTC	CASSLENRDWGNEQFF
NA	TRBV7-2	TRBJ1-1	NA	TGTGCCAGCAGCTCGGGCGGGGGTGAAGCTTTCTTT	CASSSGGGEAFF
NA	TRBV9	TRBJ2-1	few	TGTGCCAGCAGCCCTCACGGGGGGCCAGACAATGAGCAGTTCTTC	CASSPHGGPDNEQFF
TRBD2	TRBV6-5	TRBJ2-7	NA	TGTGCCAGCATCGAGTTAGCGGGGGGGCCCTACGAGCAGTACTTC	CASIELAGGPYEQYF
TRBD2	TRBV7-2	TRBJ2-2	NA	TGTGCCAGCAGCCCAACTAGCGGGGGGGCTTCGACCGGGGAGCTGTTTTTT	CASSPTSGGASTGELFF
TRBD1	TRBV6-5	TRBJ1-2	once	TGTGCCAGCAACTGGGACAGGGCCGGCTACACCTTC	CASNWDRAGYTF
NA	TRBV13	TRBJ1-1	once	TGTGCCAGCACCCGGAACAGCTTGAACACTGAAGCTTTCTTT	CASTRNSLNTEAFF
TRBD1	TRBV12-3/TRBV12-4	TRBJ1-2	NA	TGTGCCAGCACTTGGGGACAGCGGATCTCCTACACCTTC	CASTWGQRISYTF
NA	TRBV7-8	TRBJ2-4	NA	TGTGCCAGCAGCTTCGACCGAGCGCTAGCCAAAAACATTCAGTACTTC	CASSFDRALAKNIQYF
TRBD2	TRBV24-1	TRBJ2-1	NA	TGTGCCACCAGTGATTTGACTAGCGGGGGGTCCTATGAGCAGTTCTTC	CATSDLTSGGSYEQFF
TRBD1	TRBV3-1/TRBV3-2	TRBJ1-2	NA	TGTGCCAGCAGCCAAGTGGGCAGGGACAGCGGCTACACCTTC	CASSQVGRDSGYTF
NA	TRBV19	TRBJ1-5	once	TGTGCCAGTAGTATCCCGACAGGCTATCAGCCCCAGCATTTT	CASSIPTGYQPQHF
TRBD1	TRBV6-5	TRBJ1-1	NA	TGTGCCAGCAGTTCCGGGACAGGGATGTCGAACACTGAAGCTTTCTTT	CASSSGTGMSNTEAFF
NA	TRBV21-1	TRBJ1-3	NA	TGTGCCAGCAGATCAGGGTCTGGAAACACCATATATTTT	CASRSGSGNTIYF
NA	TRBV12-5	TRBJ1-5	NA	TGTGCTAGTGGTTTGGGTTCCGCCGGGGGTTTCAATCAGCCCCAGCATTTT	CASGLGSAGGFNQPQHF
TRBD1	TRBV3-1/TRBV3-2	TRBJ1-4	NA	TGTGCCAGCAGCCAAGCCCGCCGGACAGGGGCTGAAAAACTGTTTTTT	CASSQARRTGAEKLFF
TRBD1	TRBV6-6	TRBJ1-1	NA	TGTGCCAGCAGACAGGGGACAGGGGACACTGAAGCTTTCTTT	CASRQGTGDTEAFF
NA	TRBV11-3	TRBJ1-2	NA	TGTGCCAGCAGCTTAGCGAGGAGGGCATTCTACTATGGCTACACCTTC	CASSLARRAFYYGYTF
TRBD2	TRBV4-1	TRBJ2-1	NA	TGCGCCAGCAGCCAAGAGTGGCGGGGGGGGAATGAGCAGTTCTTC	CASSQEWRGGNEQFF
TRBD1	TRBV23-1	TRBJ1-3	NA	TGCGCCAGCAGTCAAGTGACAGGGAGGCTGTCTGGAAACACCATATATTTT	CASSQVTGRLSGNTIYF
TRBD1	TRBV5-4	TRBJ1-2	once	TGTGCCAGCAGCCAGGGACAGCTCTCTACTGGCTACACCTTC	CASSQGQLSTGYTF